Detailed here is one T cell receptor beta chain. Its cognate antigen is unknown. The data originate from a study of shared clonotypes between healthy human individuals. Across the study: With ages of 18 to 49, the donors were two women and three men. Whole-study results and caveats: The study generally estimated greater richness for naive than memory subsets.

On sorted subsets, replicate PCRs used 150 to 250 ng DNA, or 31,000 or so T cell genomes. Produced via immunoSEQ multiplex PCR; TCRdb's table is partial and in-frame only. The data show some 1,400,000 clones, with roughly 96% seen just once and roughly 1.1% held by the top ten. Per germline, CDR1 SGDLS and CDR2 YYNGEE. V shed 4 bases and J shed 9 bases, with 17 bases lying between them. The CDR3 runs 14 residues. The sample taken for sequencing was naive CD4+ T cells sorted from blood. Noted subset: CD45RA+ positively selected. This TCR derives from a man aged 30 to 39 in good health. The V and J genes are TRBV9 and TRBJ1-5, with D unclear. The CDR3 loop is CASSPRQADGPQHF. The DNA of the CDR3 is TGTGCCAGCAGCCCCCGGCAGGCGGATGGGCCCCAGCATTTT.